This T cell receptor beta chain stems from a study of blood T cell repertoires in COVID-19. Germline CDR1 SGHAT, CDR2 FQNNGV. This CDR3 has 15 amino acids. V dropped 3 bases and J dropped 6 bases, with 18 bases sitting between them. Original handling: The assay estimated nucleated cells by amplifying reference gene primers. Sequencing was performed with immunoSEQ multiplex PCR; in TCRdb, only in-frame clones are kept and a portion is missing. That table gives V, J and clone size, and the DNA gave D and trimming. The data show 71,000 or so clones, with over 75% seen just once and 5% to 6.5% held by the top ten.

The specimen was peripheral blood. The chain joins TRBV11-2 to TRBJ2-7, with a possible D match to TRBD2 (5 bases). The TCR was taken from a woman aged 18-29 years with acute or convalescent COVID-19. The chain's CDR3 is CASSFGSSHRGEQYF. Written as DNA, the CDR3 is TGTGCCAGCAGCTTTGGCAGTAGCCATCGGGGCGAGCAGTACTTC.